The present T cell receptor (beta chain) was sequenced within a study of T-cell memory formation after mild COVID-19. Across the study: TCR clusters showed largely donor specificity.

Study-wide points: Of the contracting clones, CD4+ ones lay mainly in CM and EM, and CD8+ ones in EMRA. Specificity for SARS-CoV-2 was not confirmed among the second-wave clones peaking on day 37. The study detected some responding clones in pre-infection memory, suggesting cross-reactive memory joined.

This CDR3 has 14 amino acids. V trimming: 5 bases; J trimming: 4 bases; junction bases outside the gene matches: 7. CDR1 SGHAT and CDR2 FQNNGV come from the germline V gene. Notes on this clonotype: Its antigen is as yet unknown.

TCRdb fed the 5' RACE reads into MiXCR, producing one record per CDR3 protein. The table has around 200,000 distinct CDR3 sequences, around a fifth seen once. The sequence came from an adult woman who had mild COVID-19 (a few samples of this study predate the infection). Cell type and time point are not known. Sample: PBMCs or a T cell subset sorted from them (not recorded which). The rearrangement links TRBV11-2 to TRBJ2-7; 8 bases map to TRBD2. CDR3 region: CASSPSTSGYEQYF. CDR3 in DNA: TGTGCCAGCAGCCCGTCAACTAGCGGTTACGAGCAGTACTTC.